This T cell receptor (beta chain) was captured by sequencing in a study of T cells after yellow fever vaccination. Study at large: SMART-Seq v4 Ultra Low Input handled preparation of low-cell-number fractions. Study findings and constraints: Reappearance after the booster was observed for most primary-vaccination clones (about 97% CD4, over 70% CD8).

V lost 1 base to trimming and J lost 8 bases, with 8 bases between them. This CDR3 has 12 amino acids. Germline values: CDR1 SEHNR, CDR2 FQNEAQ (reference sequence). TCRdb used MiXCR to reprocess the 5' RACE reads, holding one entry per CDR3 protein. There are about 550,000 distinct CDR3 sequences in the sample; under 25% occur only once, and roughly 13% lies in the top ten. Note on this clonotype: Its antigen is still unknown.

This rearrangement joins TRBV7-9 to TRBJ1-1, with unresolved D. The receptor was isolated from a man younger than 40 who received the YFV17D yellow fever vaccine. The specimen was PBMCs, collected 15 days after the yellow fever booster vaccination. The chain's CDR3 is CASSLVPNEAFF. For the CDR3, the DNA is TGTGCCAGCAGCTTAGTGCCGAACGAAGCTTTCTTT.